This T cell receptor (beta chain) was found in a study of technical replicates of blood from a handful of donors. With 5 bases removed from V and 4 bases from J, the gap between germline ends came to 9 bases. CDR3 length equals 12 residues. Germline assignment: CDR1 SGHTA and CDR2 FQGNSA. Only in-frame clones appear in the TCRdb table, and some are missing; sequencing was by immunoSEQ multiplex PCR. The sample carries tens of thousands of clones, just under 95% recorded once. The chain links TRBV7-2 to TRBJ2-7; D is ambiguous. Sequenced material: T cells isolated from PBMCs. This sequence was found in a human donor in good health. The DNA of the CDR3 is TGTGCCAGCAGCCTCGAGGTATACGAGCAGTACTTC. Protein sequence: CASSLEVYEQYF.